The text below deals with one TCR beta chain. Its antigen specificity is not known. The input lacks base qualities; no much larger clone sits a single base away. The record originates from a study of shared clonotypes between healthy human individuals (dated by TCRdb to about 2020). Study-level background: A few men and a couple of women, aged 18 to 49 years, made up the cohort. Each donor's leukapheresis produced roughly between roughly 0.85 and 9.5 billion PBMCs. Per donor, three plates each were used for CD4 naive and CD4 memory, two for CD8 naive, and one for CD8 memory. Blood TCR repertoires of five healthy adults were deeply sequenced to estimate repertoire size and the extent of clonotype sharing between individuals. To increase sequencing depth and limit assay-specific biases, TCR repertoire library preparation and sequencing were carried out by different laboratories using diverse techniques. The paper as a whole reports these results and caveats: Estimated clonotype richness was generally larger for naive than for memory subsets. The small number of donors limited the genetic and exposure-history diversity represented. Compared with non-shared clonotypes, the clonotypes found in all four sorted-subset donors had higher generation probabilities. Only blood was sampled, and tissue TCR repertoires likely differ from those in blood. Even with the large sequencing depth, rarefaction of the sorted-subset datasets indicated that sequencing was incomplete. When a handful of donors were compared, the shared fraction of clonotypes was around 5.1% for naive CD4, 3.5% for naive CD8, 2% to 2.5% for memory CD4, and 0.3% to 0.5% for memory CD8. Pairwise subsampling indicated that sequencing depth was expected to affect the degree of clonotype sharing among donors.

The donors were healthy, HIV-negative adults with no recently reported acute infections or vaccinations. Only Caucasian adults living in Nashville, Tennessee, USA were represented among the donors. CD4+ T cells were enriched by magnetic negative selection, after which naive cells were positively selected on CD45RA and the negative fraction was taken as the memory subset. Blood was collected by leukapheresis, and PBMCs were isolated by Ficoll-Histopaque density gradient centrifugation and then cryopreserved in liquid nitrogen vapor phase. Purity and quantity of every magnetically sorted T cell population were checked by analytical flow cytometry. Each sorted fraction had its genomic DNA isolated and then quantified by UV absorbance on a Nanodrop 2000c. CDR1 is given as MDHEN and CDR2 as SYDVKM, both from the germline V gene. At the junction V is shortened by 2 bases and J by 0 bases, with 8 bases in between. From the cysteine up to the phenylalanine, the CDR3 has a length of 15 residues. Only CDR3 DNA is held: 45 bases, read in frame from base 1.

Using the deep immunoSEQ assay, TCR CDR3 regions were amplified from genomic DNA by multiplex PCR. Extracted genomic DNA from each cell subset was distributed evenly across all wells of several immunoSEQ 96-well plates, and each plate was treated as a replicate. For sorted subsets, approximately 0.2 ug of genomic DNA, equivalent to 25,000 to 30,000 T cell genomes, went into each replicate PCR. The purified libraries were quantified using a Qubit 3.0 fluorometer, sized with a Bioanalyzer 2100, and then quantified again using the KAPA Library Quantification kit. Every immunoSEQ 96-well plate was sequenced on a dedicated single-read 150-cycle Illumina NextSeq 550 flow cell. The original pipeline was this. Because the immunoSEQ output included only junctional sequences and no quality scores, the filtering could not be the same as the filtering used for full-length reads. To assign V/J genes and CDR3, sequences were annotated using PyIR, a Python wrapper for IgBLAST v1.9, with IMGT germline references. Reads were removed for weak V/J assignments (E-value above 1e-6), missing CDR3, stop codons, out-of-frame junctions, or ambiguous translated residues. A V3J clonotype was defined by an identical inferred V gene, J gene, and CDR3 amino acid sequence. To compute the percentage overlap between repertoires, the number of shared unique clonotypes was divided by the size of the smaller repertoire. Richness of each repertoire was evaluated using RTK rarefaction, the Chao1 estimator, and Recon v2.1 estimates of unobserved clonotypes. Generation probabilities were computed with OLGA for all TCRbeta clonotypes obtained by the gDNA method from a handful of donors. Imported from immuneACCESS, the table was reduced by TCRdb to in-frame sequences with V and J called. These copies leave out some clones; in studies compared against another copy, an unresolved V gene accounts for under half, and the cause of the remainder is not known. V and J calls and clone size follow that table, whereas D and trimming were derived from the DNA. The sample table holds under 1,900,000 clones, of which approximately 98.5% were seen once. The top ten constitute 0.36% of the sample.

The V gene is TRBV28 and the J gene is TRBJ1-5; there is no confident call for the D gene. The receptor was derived from a man aged 30 to 45 in good health. The sample was naive CD4+ T cells sorted from blood. Reading the label with the study, this specimen's cell subset or site is: CD45RA+ positively selected. The nucleotide sequence reads as follows: TGTGCCAGCAGTTTAACCGCGTATAGCAATCAGCCCCAGCATTTT. Its translation reads: CASSLTAYSNQPQHF.